These 4 T cell receptor beta chains came from one sample sequenced in a study of blood T cell repertoires in COVID-19 (dated by TCRdb to 2018 to 2021). Library preparation employed the immunoSEQ multiplex PCR assay. TCRdb re-hosts the immuneACCESS table, in-frame sequences only. Its copies lack some clones; in the studies checked, an unresolved V gene accounts for under half of them, and the cause for the rest is not known. This sample gives 20,000 or so clones in total; approximately 92% of them show up just once. The ten largest clones capture around 7% of the sample. The sequenced material came from peripheral blood. These TCRs come from a man aged 65-85 years with active COVID-19.

Written as DNA, the CDR3 is TGTGCCATTAACCCGGCGGGGGGTCCTTACAACTACAATGAGCAGTTCTTC. Amino acids: CAINPAGGPYNYNEQFF. J is TRBJ2-1 and V is TRBV28, with 8 bases aligning to TRBD2. The length of the CDR3 is 17 residues. The germline V gene has CDR1 MDHEN and CDR2 SYDVKM. Trimming took 10 bases from V and 3 from J; bases not matched to a gene: 17.

The gene calls are TRBV4-3 and TRBJ2-3; D is uncertain. CDR3 length: 15 amino acids. With 1 base removed from V and 4 bases from J, the gap between germline ends came to 12 bases. Germline V gives CDR1 LGHNA, CDR2 YSLEER. The CDR3 nucleotides read TGCGCCAGCAGCCAAGTTTTGGCCGAAGCAGATACGCAGTATTTT. This codes for CASSQVLAEADTQYF.

The CDR3 DNA reads as TGTGCCATCTGGGGGCGAGGTGACGGGGAGCTGTTTTTT. Translated: CAIWGRGDGELFF. The chain joins TRBV28 to TRBJ2-2; perhaps TRBD1 as D (6 bases). V gave up 10 bases and J gave up 7 bases, with 16 bases separating them. CDR1 MDHEN and CDR2 SYDVKM come from the germline V gene. The CDR3 is 13 residues long.

This clone was seen only once. The V and J genes are TRBV4-2 and TRBJ1-1; D remains ambiguous. From germline, CDR1 is LGHNA and CDR2 YNFKEQ. With 1 base removed from V and 0 bases from J, the gap between germline ends came to 9 bases. The CDR3 spans 15 residues. The CDR3, as DNA: TGTGCCAGCAGCCAAGGGGCGGGGTTGAACACTGAAGCTTTCTTT. This codes for CASSQGAGLNTEAFF.